The 22 T cell receptor beta chains reported below all come from one sample, sequenced in a study of T cell responses to AZD1222 COVID-19 vaccine. Using immunoSEQ multiplex PCR, the repertoire was profiled, and TCRdb retains in-frame clones only, with some absent. The sample has around 94,000 clones; about 88% are singletons. The specimen comprised peripheral blood, sampled on day 0 of AZD1222 vaccination. The receptors shown here come from an adult in good health.

The rearrangement joins TRBV6-2 or TRBV6-3 to TRBJ2-1; TRBD2 matches at 11 bases. CDR1 and CDR2 from the germline V gene are MNHEY and SVGEGT. The CDR3 is made up of 15 amino acids. J lost 7 bases, V lost 2 bases, and 4 bases had no gene match. The CDR3 nucleotides are TGTGCCAGCAGTTACGGGACTAGCGGTATGAATGAGCAGTTCTTC. This codes for CASSYGTSGMNEQFF.

J is TRBJ2-5 and V is TRBV1. TRBV1 is labeled a pseudogene. The CDR3 is made up of 24 amino acids. Here the CDR3 DNA reads TGCACCAGCAGCCACTTGGGACGGGGCCCCTTAGCATCCAGGGACGTTGGCCATCAAGAGACCCAGTACTTC. It codes for CTSSHLGRGPLASRDVGHQETQYF.

This clone was seen once. The V and J genes are TRBV30 and TRBJ2-1, with a weak D call TRBD2 (7 bases). Germline CDR1 and CDR2: GTSNPN and SVGIG (reference sequence). The V end was cut by 3 bases, the J end by 0 bases, with 15 bases between. The CDR3 has 16 residues. The CDR3 here is CAWRGSGTLSYNEQFF. CDR3 DNA sequence: TGTGCCTGGAGGGGAAGCGGGACACTCTCCTACAATGAGCAGTTCTTC.

The chain couples TRBV7-9 to TRBJ2-7; D is ambiguous. The CDR3 is 12 residues long. The V gene's germline CDR1 is SEHNR and CDR2 FQNEAQ (reference sequence). V lost 1 base, J lost 5 bases, and 6 bases lay in between. The CDR3 DNA is TGTGCCAGCAGCTTAGAGCTAGACGAGCAGTACTTC. Amino acid sequence: CASSLELDEQYF.

The CDR3 region has the DNA TGTGCCACCAGTGATTCAGCTAGCGGGGGGTACCAAGAGACCCAGTACTTC. As protein: CATSDSASGGYQETQYF. The rearrangement uses TRBV24-1 and TRBJ2-5; 11 bases are a match to TRBD2. Germline V CDR1 and CDR2: KGHDR, SFDVKD. CDR3 length: 17 amino acids. With V trimmed by 2 bases and J by 0 bases, 4 bases remained unmatched.

The V call is TRBV3-1 (or the pseudogene TRBV3-2), the J call TRBJ1-2, with TRBD1 as a possible D gene (6 bases). The CDR3 consists of 15 residues. V lost 4 bases, J lost 5 bases, and 17 bases lay in between. Germline-derived CDR1 and CDR2 are LGHDT and YNNKEL (reference sequence). The DNA for the CDR3 is TGTGCCAGCAGCCCCACCCTGGACAGAGAATATGGCTACACCTTC. Amino acids: CASSPTLDREYGYTF.

The V gene is TRBV28, the J gene TRBJ1-3; D call uncertain. Germline lookup yields CDR1 MDHEN and CDR2 SYDVKM. The CDR3 runs 14 residues. Trimming cost V 3 bases and J 3 bases, with 9 bases left between them. The chain's CDR3 is CASSFSIGGNTIYF. In DNA form, the CDR3 reads TGTGCCAGCAGTTTTTCCATCGGTGGAAACACCATATATTTT.

The V call is TRBV7-3, the J call TRBJ1-2; D possibly corresponds to TRBD1 (6 bases). Trimming cost V 5 bases and J 4 bases, with 17 bases left between them. The germline CDR1 and CDR2 sequences are SGHTA and FQGTGA. The CDR3 runs to 15 residues. In DNA form, the CDR3 reads TGTGCCAGCAGCCCCCCCCGTGGGGACACCTATGGCTACACCTTC. It specifies CASSPPRGDTYGYTF.

This clone was observed once. This chain connects TRBV5-1 to TRBJ2-7; 7 nucleotides align to TRBD1. The CDR3 has 15 amino acids. V was pared by 4 bases and J by 2 bases, with 9 bases of the junction left unmatched. Germline values: CDR1 SGHRS, CDR2 YFSETQ. The CDR3 is CASSPGTASPYEQYF. In DNA form, the CDR3 reads TGCGCCAGCAGCCCCGGGACAGCCTCACCCTACGAGCAGTACTTC.

The V and J genes are TRBV5-1 and TRBJ1-5; no firm D call. Germline lookup yields CDR1 SGHRS and CDR2 YFSETQ. V shed 8 bases and J shed 4 bases, with 10 bases lying between them. The CDR3 extends over 12 amino acids. The CDR3 sequence: CARRQPNQPQHF. The CDR3 nucleotides are TGCGCCAGACGACAACCGAATCAGCCCCAGCATTTT.

This chain joins TRBV7-6 and TRBJ2-7; 9 nucleotides align to TRBD1. Looked up from germline, CDR1 is SGHVS and CDR2 is FNYEAQ. Unmatched junction bases numbered 3, after V lost 3 bases and J lost 0 bases. The CDR3 totals 15 residues. CDR3 in DNA: TGTGCCAGCAGCTTGGGGACAGGGAGCTCCTACGAGCAGTACTTC. Protein sequence: CASSLGTGSSYEQYF. Looking up the rest from reference TRBV7-6 and TRBJ2-7 gives the full variable domain: GAGVSQSPRYKVTKRGQDVALRCDPISGHVSLYWYRQALGQGPEFLTYFNYEAQQDKSGLPNDRFSAERPEGSISTLTIQRTEQRDSAMYRCASSLGTGSSYEQYFGPGTRLTVT.

This clone was seen just once. The chain joins TRBV5-8 to TRBJ1-5; D is unclear. CDR1 and CDR2 (germline): SGHTS, YDEGEE. Trimming cost V 2 bases and J 6 bases, with 12 bases left between them. The CDR3 contains 14 residues. For the CDR3, the DNA is TGTGCCAGCAGCTTAAGTATCCGAGGTCAGCCCCAGCATTTT. Its protein is CASSLSIRGQPQHF.

The chain has TRBV7-8 and TRBJ2-7, with D uncertain. The CDR3 sequence is 14 residues long. Trimming took off 1 base at V and 3 bases at J, with 10 bases between the two ends. Germline V gene data show CDR1 as SGHVS and CDR2 as FQNEAQ. In DNA, the CDR3 is TGTGCCAGCAGCTTAGTTGCCCTAGGCTACGAGCAGTACTTC. This gives the protein CASSLVALGYEQYF.

This chain joins TRBV6-5 and TRBJ2-5; TRBD1 aligns across 8 bases. Trimming took 6 bases from V and 2 from J; bases not matched to a gene: 8. Germline V CDR1 and CDR2: MNHEY, SVGAGI. The CDR3 runs 15 residues. Here the CDR3 reads CASRRTGNGQETQYF. DNA for the CDR3: TGTGCCAGCAGACGGACAGGGAACGGGCAAGAGACCCAGTACTTC.

Written as DNA, the CDR3 is TGCGCCAGCAGCTTCGACAGATCCTACGAGCAGTACTTC. Translated, it gives CASSFDRSYEQYF. J is TRBJ2-7 and V is TRBV5-1; possibly TRBD1 for D (5 bases). Germline CDR1 is SGHRS and CDR2 is YFSETQ. This CDR3 contains 13 residues. Trimming stripped 2 bases from V and 1 base from J, with 7 bases between.

This clone appeared a few times. The J gene is TRBJ1-2, the V gene TRBV28, with D unclear. The CDR3 is 14 amino acids. V was trimmed by 4 bases and J by 0 bases, leaving 9 bases between them. Germline CDR1 is MDHEN and CDR2 is SYDVKM. This chain's CDR3 is CASSSYNTNYGYTF. The CDR3 coding sequence is TGTGCCAGCAGTTCCTATAATACTAACTATGGCTACACCTTC.

The chain employs TRBV18 and TRBJ1-2, with 10 bases that match TRBD1. CDR1 is KGHSH and CDR2 is LQKENI in the germline V gene. This CDR3 contains 14 residues. With 5 bases clipped from V and 7 bases from J, the junction kept 7 bases outside the gene matches. CDR3 bases: TGTGCCAGCTCAACGAGACAGGGGGCCTCTGGCTACACCTTC. Protein product: CASSTRQGASGYTF.

This chain links TRBV13 with TRBJ2-2; D not certain. The CDR3 length is 12 residues. Trimming shortened V by 1 base and J by 6 bases, and 3 bases separated the two germline ends. From germline, CDR1 is PRHDT and CDR2 FYEKMQ (reference sequence). In DNA, the CDR3 is TGTGCCAGCAGCTTAGATTCCGGGGAGCTGTTTTTT. Residues: CASSLDSGELFF.

In this sample, this clone turned up once. The V call is TRBV11-2, the J call TRBJ2-1, with TRBD2 matching over 7 bases. Germline CDR1 and CDR2: SGHAT and FQNNGV. With 1 base clipped from V and 2 bases from J, the junction kept 2 bases outside the gene matches. The CDR3 totals 15 residues. The CDR3 sequence: CASSLGLAAYNEQFF. The CDR3 DNA reads as TGTGCCAGCAGCTTAGGCCTAGCGGCCTACAATGAGCAGTTCTTC. The whole variable domain, filled in from reference TRBV11-2 and TRBJ2-1, reads EAGVAQSPRYKIIEKRQSVAFWCNPISGHATLYWYQQILGQGPKLLIQFQNNGVVDDSQLPKDRFSAERLKGVDSTLKIQPAKLEDSAVYLCASSLGLAAYNEQFFGPGTRLTVL.

The CDR3 region has the DNA TGCGCCAGCAGGGGCGGTGACACTGAAGCTTTCTTT. Encoded protein: CASRGGDTEAFF. The genes are TRBV10-2 and TRBJ1-1, with no clear D. V was pared by 6 bases and J by 3 bases, with 8 bases between. The CDR3 has 12 residues. The germline CDR1 and CDR2 sequences are WSHSY and SAAADI.

This clone came up once. The chain has TRBV6-6 and TRBJ2-5, with D unresolved. The CDR3 runs 11 residues. Germline CDR1 MNHNY, CDR2 SVGAGI (reference sequence). V lost 6 bases to trimming and J lost 2 bases, with 4 bases between them. The CDR3 sequence is CASSPQETQYF. The CDR3, as DNA: TGTGCCAGCAGCCCGCAAGAGACCCAGTACTTC.

V is TRBV28 and J is TRBJ1-2; D unresolved. CDR3 length: 15 amino acids. Germline CDR1 MDHEN, CDR2 SYDVKM. Between the trimmed V and J ends, which lost 2 bases and 3 bases, there was a span of 13 bases. CDR3 residues: CASSLHSGLDYGYTF. The CDR3 nucleotides are TGTGCCAGCAGTTTACACTCAGGCTTAGACTATGGCTACACCTTC.